This is a list of T cell receptor beta chains from one sample in a study of shared clonotypes between healthy human individuals. TCRdb's copy holds only in-frame clones and misses some; the assay was immunoSEQ multiplex PCR. The table lists about 690,000 clones, 80% to 95% of them singletons, with 30% to 40% in the top ten. The specimen sequenced was memory CD8+ T cells from PBMCs. Receptor source: a man between 18 and 35 years old in good health. Some clones in this sample may be carry-over from other donors' samples. The CDR3 runs from the conserved cysteine through the conserved F or W. Each record gives: D gene, clone size, J gene, V gene, CDR3 protein, CDR3 DNA. A D gene is named only where the DNA matches it firmly. For some rows the clone size is stated as once, few or many, or as a class when expanded; others skip it.

>TRBD1|-|TRBJ1-2|TRBV7-9
CASYGDRGFQLDYGYTF
TGTGCCAGTTATGGGGACAGGGGATTCCAGCTGGACTATGGCTACACCTTC
>-|-|TRBJ2-7|TRBV4-3
CASSQDARDLHYEQYF
TGCGCCAGCAGCCAAGATGCGCGGGACCTCCACTACGAGCAGTACTTC
>-|-|TRBJ1-2|TRBV19
CASSITGAGYGYTF
TGTGCCAGTAGTATAACGGGGGCAGGCTATGGCTACACCTTC
>-|-|TRBJ2-3|TRBV6-6
CASSYSTTGRTDTQYF
TGTGCCAGCAGTTACTCTACGACTGGACGCACAGATACGCAGTATTTT
>-|once|TRBJ1-3|TRBV19
CASRLFGRKSSGNTIYF
TGTGCCAGTAGACTCTTCGGGAGGAAATCCTCCGGAAACACCATATATTTT
>TRBD1|-|TRBJ2-1|TRBV28
CASTYSGGEQFF
TGTGCCAGCACTTACTCAGGGGGTGAGCAGTTCTTC
>-|-|TRBJ2-7|TRBV2
CASSETFLRSYEQYF
TGTGCCAGCAGTGAGACTTTTCTCCGCTCCTACGAGCAGTACTTC
>TRBD1|once|TRBJ2-7|TRBV5-6
CASSRVYHPGQEYYEQYF
TGTGCCAGCAGCCGAGTATACCACCCGGGACAGGAGTACTACGAGCAGTACTTC
>TRBD2|-|TRBJ2-1|TRBV5-6
CASSPGLASHEQFF
TGTGCCAGCAGCCCGGGACTAGCGTCCCATGAGCAGTTCTTC
>TRBD1|-|TRBJ1-4|TRBV2
CASLRTGSWEKLFF
TGTGCCAGCTTACGGACAGGGTCATGGGAAAAACTGTTTTTT
>-|-|TRBJ2-1|TRBV9
CASSVPPVYEQFF
TGTGCCAGCAGCGTACCCCCAGTGTATGAGCAGTTCTTC